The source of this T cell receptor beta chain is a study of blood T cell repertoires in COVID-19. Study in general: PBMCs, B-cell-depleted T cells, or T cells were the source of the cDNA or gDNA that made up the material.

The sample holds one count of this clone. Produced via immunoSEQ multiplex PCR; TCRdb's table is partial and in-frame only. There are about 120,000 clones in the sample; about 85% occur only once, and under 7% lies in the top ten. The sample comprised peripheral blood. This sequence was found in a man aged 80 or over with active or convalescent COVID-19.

CDR3 loop: CAGTTGASYEQYF. The CDR3, as DNA: TGTGCCGGCACGACAGGAGCCTCCTACGAGCAGTACTTC. The genes are TRBV18 and TRBJ2-7; D may be TRBD1 (6 bases). There are 13 residues in the CDR3. The V end lost 11 bases, the J end lost 0 bases, and 14 bases lay between the germline ends. Per the germline V gene, CDR1 is KGHSH and CDR2 is LQKENI.